This T cell receptor beta chain was sequenced for a study of T cells in Graves' hyperthyroidism and ophthalmopathy. Broader study findings: Expanded thyroid clonotypes (above 0.001) were mostly also found in blood. Prediction of ophthalmopathy progression came a median around 6 months pre-onset.

Germline CDR1 is SGHVS and CDR2 is FQNEAQ. The CDR3 extends over 16 amino acids. For Graves' hyperthyroidism to be stable, ophthalmopathy could not progress within 18 months. As to this clonotype: No antigen is known for it. The junction shows a germline mismatch at one end, possibly a read error.

TCR beta CDR3 region amplification was performed from RNA transcripts. First-round RT-PCR with HTBI primers amplified the TCR CDR3 region. Each CDR3 protein is one row after TCRdb ran MiXCR on the multiplex PCR reads. The repertoire holds 610,000 or so distinct CDR3 sequences, with roughly 46% as singletons. Sequenced: peripheral blood or thyroid tissue (not recorded which). This rearrangement joins TRBV7-8 to TRBJ2-5, with 11 positions matching TRBD2. This receptor was identified in a young woman with Graves' hyperthyroidism. The CDR3 region is CAGSLGTSGIQETQYF. The CDR3 bases are TGTGCCGGCAGCTTAGGGACTAGCGGAATCCAAGAGACCCAGTACTTC.